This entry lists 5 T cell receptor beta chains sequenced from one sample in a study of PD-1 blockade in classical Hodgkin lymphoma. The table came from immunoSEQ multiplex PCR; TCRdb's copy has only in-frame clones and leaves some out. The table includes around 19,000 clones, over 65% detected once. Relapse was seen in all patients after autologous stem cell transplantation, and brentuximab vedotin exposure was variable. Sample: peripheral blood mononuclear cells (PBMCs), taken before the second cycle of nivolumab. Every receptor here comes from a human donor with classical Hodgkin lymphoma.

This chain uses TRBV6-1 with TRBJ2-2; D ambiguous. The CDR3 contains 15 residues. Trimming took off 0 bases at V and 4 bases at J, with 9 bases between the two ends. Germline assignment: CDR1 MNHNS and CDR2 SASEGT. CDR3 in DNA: TGTGCCAGCAGTGAAGCTGGAGCGCTCACCGGGGAGCTGTTTTTT. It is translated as CASSEAGALTGELFF.

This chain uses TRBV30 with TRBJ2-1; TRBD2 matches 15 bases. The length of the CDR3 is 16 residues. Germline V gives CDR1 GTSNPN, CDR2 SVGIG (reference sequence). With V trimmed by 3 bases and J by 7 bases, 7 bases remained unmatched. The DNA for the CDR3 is TGTGCCTGGAGCCATCGGACTAGCGGGAGGGGAAATGAGCAGTTCTTC. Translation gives CAWSHRTSGRGNEQFF. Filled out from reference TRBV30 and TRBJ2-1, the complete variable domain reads SQTIHQWPATLVQPVGSPLSLECTVEGTSNPNLYWYRQAAGRGLQLLFYSVGIGQISSEVPQNLSASRPQDRQFILSSKKLLLSDSGFYLCAWSHRTSGRGNEQFFGPGTRLTVL.

The CDR3 DNA is TGTGCCAGCAGCCACCTACTAGCGGGAGTGGTCAATGAGCAGTTCTTC. Protein sequence: CASSHLLAGVVNEQFF. The chain carries TRBV7-9 and TRBJ2-1; 11 nucleotides match TRBD2. Losses at the gene ends were 5 bases for V and 6 bases for J; bases not matched to a gene: 9. The CDR3 spans 16 residues. Germline V gene data show CDR1 as SEHNR and CDR2 as FQNEAQ (reference sequence).

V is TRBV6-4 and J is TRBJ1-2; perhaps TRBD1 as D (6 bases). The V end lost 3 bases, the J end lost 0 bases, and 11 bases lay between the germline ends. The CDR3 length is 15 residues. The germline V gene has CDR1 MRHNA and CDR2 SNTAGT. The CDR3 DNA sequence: TGTGCCAGCAGTGAACAGGGAACTTCTAACTATGGCTACACCTTC. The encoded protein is CASSEQGTSNYGYTF.

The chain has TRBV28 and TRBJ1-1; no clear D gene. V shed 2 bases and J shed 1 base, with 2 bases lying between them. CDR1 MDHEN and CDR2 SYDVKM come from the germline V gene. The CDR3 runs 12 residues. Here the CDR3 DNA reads TGTGCCAGCAGTTTAGGGAACACTGAAGCTTTCTTT. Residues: CASSLGNTEAFF.